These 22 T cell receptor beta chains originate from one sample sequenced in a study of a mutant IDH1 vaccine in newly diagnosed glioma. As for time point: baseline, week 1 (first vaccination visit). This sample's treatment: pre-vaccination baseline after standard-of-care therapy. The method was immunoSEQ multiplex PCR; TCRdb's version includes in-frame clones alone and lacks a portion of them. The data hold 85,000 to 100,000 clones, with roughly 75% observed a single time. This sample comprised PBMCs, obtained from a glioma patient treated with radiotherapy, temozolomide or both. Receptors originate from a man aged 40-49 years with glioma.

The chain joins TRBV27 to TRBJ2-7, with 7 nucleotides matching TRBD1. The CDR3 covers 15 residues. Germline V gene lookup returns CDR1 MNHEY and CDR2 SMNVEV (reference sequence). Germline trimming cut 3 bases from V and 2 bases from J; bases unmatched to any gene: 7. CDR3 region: CASSFWTGYPYEQYF. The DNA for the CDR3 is TGTGCCAGCAGTTTTTGGACAGGATACCCCTACGAGCAGTACTTC.

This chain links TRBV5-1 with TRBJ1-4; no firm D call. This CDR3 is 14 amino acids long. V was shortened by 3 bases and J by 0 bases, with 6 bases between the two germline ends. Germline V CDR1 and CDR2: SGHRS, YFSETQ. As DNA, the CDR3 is TGCGCCAGCAGCTCTGGCTCAACTAATGAAAAACTGTTTTTT. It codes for CASSSGSTNEKLFF. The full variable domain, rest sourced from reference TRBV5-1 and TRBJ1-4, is KAGVTQTPRYLIKTRGQQVTLSCSPISGHRSVSWYQQTPGQGLQFLFEYFSETQRNKGNFPGRFSGRQFSNSRSEMNVSTLELGDSALYLCASSSGSTNEKLFFGSGTQLSVL.

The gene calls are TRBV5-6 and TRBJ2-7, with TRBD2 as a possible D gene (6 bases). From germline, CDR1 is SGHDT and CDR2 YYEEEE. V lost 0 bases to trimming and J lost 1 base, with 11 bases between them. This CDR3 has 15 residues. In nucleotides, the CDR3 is TGTGCCAGCAGCTTGGCCGGAGGGCAGTCCTACGAGCAGTACTTC. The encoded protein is CASSLAGGQSYEQYF.

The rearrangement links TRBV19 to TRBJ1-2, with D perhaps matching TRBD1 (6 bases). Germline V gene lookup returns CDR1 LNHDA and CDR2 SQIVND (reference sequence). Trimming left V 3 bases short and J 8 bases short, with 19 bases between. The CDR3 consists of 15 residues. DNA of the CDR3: TGTGCCAGTAGTATTTGGGGGCGCGGAGAGGAGGGCTACACCTTC. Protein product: CASSIWGRGEEGYTF.

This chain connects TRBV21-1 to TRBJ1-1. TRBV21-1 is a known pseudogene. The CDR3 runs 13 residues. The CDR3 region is CASSKGGKRQAFF. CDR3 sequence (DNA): TGTGCCAGCAGCAAAGGAGGAAAGCGCCAAGCTTTCTTT.

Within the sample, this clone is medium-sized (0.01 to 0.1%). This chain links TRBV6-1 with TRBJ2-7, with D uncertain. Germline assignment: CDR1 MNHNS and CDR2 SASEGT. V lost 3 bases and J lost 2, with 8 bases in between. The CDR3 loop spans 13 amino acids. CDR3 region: CASSDPEPYEQYF. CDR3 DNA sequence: TGTGCCAGCAGTGACCCAGAACCCTACGAGCAGTACTTC.

CDR3 protein: CASSDPEWGNYGYTF. CDR3 in DNA: TGTGCCAGCAGTGATCCCGAGTGGGGAAACTATGGCTACACCTTC. This chain joins TRBV25-1 and TRBJ1-2; D unresolved. V dropped 3 bases and J dropped 2 bases, with 13 bases sitting between them. CDR1 and CDR2 from the germline V gene are MGHDK and SYGVNS. The CDR3 consists of 15 residues.

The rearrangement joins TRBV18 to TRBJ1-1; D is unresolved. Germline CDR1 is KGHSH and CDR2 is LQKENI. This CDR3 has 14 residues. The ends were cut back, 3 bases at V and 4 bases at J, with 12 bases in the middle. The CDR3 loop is CASSPNPWGTEAFF. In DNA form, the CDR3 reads TGTGCCAGCTCACCGAACCCCTGGGGCACTGAAGCTTTCTTT. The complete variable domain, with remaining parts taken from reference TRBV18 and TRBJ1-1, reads NAGVMQNPRHLVRRRGQEARLRCSPMKGHSHVYWYRQLPEEGLKFMVYLQKENIIDESGMPKERFSAEFPKEGPSILRIQQVVRGDSAAYFCASSPNPWGTEAFFGQGTRLTVV.

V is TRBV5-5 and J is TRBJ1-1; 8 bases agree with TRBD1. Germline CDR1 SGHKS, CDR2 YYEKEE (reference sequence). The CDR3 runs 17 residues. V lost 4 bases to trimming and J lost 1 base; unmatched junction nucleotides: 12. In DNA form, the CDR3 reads TGTGCCAGCAGCGCAGGACAGGGTTTTACCGCGAACACTGAAGCTTTCTTT. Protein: CASSAGQGFTANTEAFF.

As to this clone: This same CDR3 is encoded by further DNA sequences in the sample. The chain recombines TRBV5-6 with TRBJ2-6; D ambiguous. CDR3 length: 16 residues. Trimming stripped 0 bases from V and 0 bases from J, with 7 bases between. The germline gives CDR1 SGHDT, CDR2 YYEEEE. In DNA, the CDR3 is TGTGCCAGCAGCTTGGCCCCCATCTCTGGGGCCAACGTCCTGACTTTC. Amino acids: CASSLAPISGANVLTF.

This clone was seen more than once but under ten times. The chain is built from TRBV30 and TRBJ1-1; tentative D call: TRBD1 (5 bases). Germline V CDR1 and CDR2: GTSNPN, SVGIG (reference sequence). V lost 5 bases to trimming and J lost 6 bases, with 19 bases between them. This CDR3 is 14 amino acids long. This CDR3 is CAWGILRGRAEAFF. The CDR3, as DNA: TGTGCCTGGGGGATTCTTCGGGGGAGAGCTGAAGCTTTCTTT.

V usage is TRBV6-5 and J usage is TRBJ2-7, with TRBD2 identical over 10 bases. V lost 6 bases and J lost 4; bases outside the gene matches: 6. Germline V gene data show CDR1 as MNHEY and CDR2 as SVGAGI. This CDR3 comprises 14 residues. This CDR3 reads CASSLLAGRYEQYF. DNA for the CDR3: TGTGCCAGCAGCCTACTAGCGGGGCGATACGAGCAGTACTTC.

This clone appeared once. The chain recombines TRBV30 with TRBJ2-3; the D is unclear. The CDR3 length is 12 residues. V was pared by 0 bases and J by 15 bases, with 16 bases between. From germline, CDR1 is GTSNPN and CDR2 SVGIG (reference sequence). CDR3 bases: TGTGCCTGGAGTGTAAGTCGAACCCGGTACTATTTT. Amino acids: CAWSVSRTRYYF.

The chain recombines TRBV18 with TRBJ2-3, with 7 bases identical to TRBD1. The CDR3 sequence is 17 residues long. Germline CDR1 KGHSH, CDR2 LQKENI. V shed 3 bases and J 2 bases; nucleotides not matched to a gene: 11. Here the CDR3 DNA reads TGTGCCAGCTCACCCCTGGGAACAGGGGCATCCACAGATACGCAGTATTTT. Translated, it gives CASSPLGTGASTDTQYF.

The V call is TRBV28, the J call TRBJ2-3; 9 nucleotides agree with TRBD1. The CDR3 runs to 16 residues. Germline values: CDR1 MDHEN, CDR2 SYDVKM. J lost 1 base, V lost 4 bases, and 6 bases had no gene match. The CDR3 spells CASSYRGLLRTDTQYF. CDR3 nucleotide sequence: TGTGCCAGCAGTTACAGGGGGCTGTTGCGCACAGATACGCAGTATTTT.

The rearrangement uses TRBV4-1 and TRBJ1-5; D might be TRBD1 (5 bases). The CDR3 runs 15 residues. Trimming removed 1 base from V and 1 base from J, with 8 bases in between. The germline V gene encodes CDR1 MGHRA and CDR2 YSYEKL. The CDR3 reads CASSQVGQSNQPQHF. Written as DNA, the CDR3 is TGCGCCAGCAGCCAAGTGGGGCAGAGCAATCAGCCCCAGCATTTT.

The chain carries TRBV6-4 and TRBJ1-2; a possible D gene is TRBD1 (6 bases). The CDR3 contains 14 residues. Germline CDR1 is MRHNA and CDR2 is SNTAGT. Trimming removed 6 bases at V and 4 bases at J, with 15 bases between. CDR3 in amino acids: CASRAGDGSYGYTF. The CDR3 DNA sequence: TGTGCCAGCAGGGCAGGGGACGGTAGCTATGGCTACACCTTC.

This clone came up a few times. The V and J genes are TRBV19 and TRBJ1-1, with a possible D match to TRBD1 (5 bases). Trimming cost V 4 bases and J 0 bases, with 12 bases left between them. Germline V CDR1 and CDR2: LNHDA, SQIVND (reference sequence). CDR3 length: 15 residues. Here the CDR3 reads CASSRRGVLNTEAFF. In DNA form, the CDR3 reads TGTGCCAGTAGTAGGCGGGGGGTGTTGAACACTGAAGCTTTCTTT.

The CDR3 sequence: CASSALDRGTEAFF. CDR3 coding DNA: TGTGCCAGCAGTGCCTTAGACAGGGGAACTGAAGCTTTCTTT. The genes are TRBV6-1 and TRBJ1-1; 8 bases agree with TRBD1. The junction had 6 bases not matched to a gene; V was cut back by 4 bases and J by 5 bases. The germline CDR1 and CDR2 sequences are MNHNS and SASEGT. The CDR3 has 14 residues.

The CDR3 bases are TGTGCCAGCAGTTTACGGACAGGGTTGGATGAGCAGTTCTTC. Translated, it gives CASSLRTGLDEQFF. The chain employs TRBV6-6 and TRBJ2-1; TRBD1 matches at 8 bases. The V segment lost 4 bases and the J segment 8 bases; nucleotides outside the gene matches: 7. Germline values: CDR1 MNHNY, CDR2 SVGAGI (reference sequence). The CDR3 loop spans 14 amino acids.

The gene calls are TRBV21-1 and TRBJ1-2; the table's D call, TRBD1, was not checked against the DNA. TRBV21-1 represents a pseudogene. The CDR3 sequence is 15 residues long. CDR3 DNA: TGTGCCAGCAGCAAAGACTCTGCGACAGGGGTGTTAAACACCTTC. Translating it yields CASSKDSATGVLNTF.

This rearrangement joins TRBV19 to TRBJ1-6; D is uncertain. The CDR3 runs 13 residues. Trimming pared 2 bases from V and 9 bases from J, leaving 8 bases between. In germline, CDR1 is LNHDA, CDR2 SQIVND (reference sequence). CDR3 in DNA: TGTGCCAGTAGTATATCCACCCGTTCACCCCTCCACTTT. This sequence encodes CASSISTRSPLHF.